One and the same sample provided the 26 T cell receptor beta chains below, sequenced in a study of T-cell memory formation after mild COVID-19. TCRdb redid the calling of the 5' RACE reads with MiXCR, one entry per CDR3 protein. Altogether about 430,000 distinct CDR3 sequences are present, approximately 24% being singletons, with the ten largest covering around 8.8%. Sequencing was performed on PBMCs or a T cell subset sorted from them (not recorded which). The receptors originated from an adult woman who had mild COVID-19 (a few samples of this study predate the infection). Cell type and time point are not known.

In this sample, this clonotype turned up a few times. This sequence joins TRBV2 and TRBJ2-1; D unclear. CDR3 length: 12 residues. Trimming took 5 bases from V and 9 from J, leaving 11 bases between them. Germline assignment: CDR1 SNHLY and CDR2 FYNNEI. The CDR3 loop reads CASSIGLIEQFF. The DNA of the CDR3 is TGTGCCAGCAGTATAGGCCTGATTGAGCAGTTCTTC.

This clonotype was recorded many times. The V gene is TRBV7-3, the J gene TRBJ1-6; D possibly corresponds to TRBD1 (5 bases). The CDR3 is 13 residues long. V gave up 8 bases and J gave up 8 bases, with 13 bases separating them. Germline V gene sequence: CDR1 SGHTA, CDR2 FQGTGA. CDR3 sequence reads: CASRRQPDSPLHF. The DNA for the CDR3 is TGTGCCAGCCGAAGACAGCCGGATTCACCCCTCCACTTT.

This clonotype came up many times. This rearrangement joins TRBV20-1 to TRBJ2-7; 10 nucleotides align to TRBD1. This CDR3 region has 13 residues. V lost 4 bases and J lost 2; bases outside the gene matches: 2. Germline V gives CDR1 DFQATT, CDR2 SNEGSKA (reference sequence). The chain's CDR3 is CSATGQGAYEQYF. CDR3 in DNA: TGCAGTGCTACAGGACAGGGGGCCTACGAGCAGTACTTC.

This clonotype was observed a few times. The chain employs TRBV7-9 and TRBJ1-4; no clear D gene. Trimming took off 2 bases at V and 0 bases at J, with 13 bases between the two ends. This CDR3 has 17 residues. CDR1 and CDR2 (germline): SEHNR, FQNEAQ (reference sequence). The CDR3 loop is CASSLTETVATNEKLFF. The CDR3 nucleotides are TGTGCCAGCAGCTTAACCGAGACGGTTGCAACTAATGAAAAACTGTTTTTT.

There are a few counts of this clonotype. The chain has TRBV5-1 and TRBJ2-3; possible D gene TRBD2, 6 bases. The CDR3 has 15 amino acids. Trimming shortened V by 4 bases and J by 3 bases, and 15 bases separated the two germline ends. In germline, CDR1 is SGHRS, CDR2 YFSETQ. The CDR3 region is CASSPAVGGTDTQYF. The CDR3 region has the DNA TGCGCCAGCAGCCCCGCGGTGGGGGGTACAGATACGCAGTATTTT.

There are a few counts of this clonotype. The chain couples TRBV12-3 or TRBV12-4 to TRBJ1-1; D unresolved. CDR3 size: 11 residues. V lost 3 bases, J lost 8 bases, and 7 bases lay in between. CDR3 in amino acids: CASSFLSEAFF. The CDR3 bases are TGTGCCAGCAGTTTTCTTAGCGAAGCTTTCTTT.

This rearrangement joins TRBV27 to TRBJ2-3, with D unresolved. V dropped 3 bases and J dropped 6 bases, with 13 bases sitting between them. CDR3 length equals 14 residues. In germline, CDR1 is MNHEY, CDR2 SMNVEV (reference sequence). CDR3 coding DNA: TGTGCCAGCAGTTTCAGAGGTTACGCTGATACGCAGTATTTT. Translation gives CASSFRGYADTQYF.

This chain connects TRBV9 to TRBJ2-3; perhaps TRBD1 as D (5 bases). The CDR3 covers 14 residues. CDR1 is SGDLS and CDR2 is YYNGEE in the germline V gene. The V and J ends lost 2 bases and 0 bases respectively, with 7 bases between them. CDR3 sequence (DNA): TGTGCCAGCAGCGTCGACAGTAGCACAGATACGCAGTATTTT. It codes for CASSVDSSTDTQYF.

This chain joins TRBV3-1 and TRBJ1-2; D is uncertain. From germline, CDR1 is LGHDT and CDR2 YNNKEL (reference sequence). The CDR3 is 13 amino acids. V was cut by 0 bases and J by 4 bases, with 6 bases left in between. CDR3 DNA sequence: TGTGCCAGCAGCCAAGATGGGCCCTATGGCTACACCTTC. Its translation is CASSQDGPYGYTF.

V gene TRBV15 combines with J gene TRBJ1-5; no definite D call. Germline CDR1 and CDR2: LNHNV and YYDKDF (reference sequence). V lost 0 bases, J lost 4 bases, and 4 bases lay in between. The CDR3 length is 13 residues. CDR3 amino acids: CATSRDLNQPQHF. CDR3 in DNA: TGTGCCACCAGCAGAGATCTGAATCAGCCCCAGCATTTT.

This clonotype has just a few counts. The gene calls are TRBV4-2 and TRBJ2-2; D is unresolved. Per the germline V gene, CDR1 is LGHNA and CDR2 is YNFKEQ. V was trimmed by 5 bases and J by 0 bases, leaving 13 bases between them. CDR3 size: 16 residues. This CDR3 is CASSALATANTGELFF. The DNA for the CDR3 is TGTGCCAGCAGCGCGTTGGCGACGGCGAACACCGGGGAGCTGTTTTTT.

This clonotype was observed a few times. This chain connects TRBV7-8 to TRBJ2-5, with a tentative D call TRBD2 (6 bases). Trimming stripped 5 bases from V and 10 bases from J, with 20 bases between. The CDR3 consists of 14 residues. The germline gives CDR1 SGHVS, CDR2 FQNEAQ. This CDR3 is CASSPTTTRGDQYF. CDR3 in DNA: TGTGCCAGCAGCCCTACAACGACGCGGGGTGACCAGTACTTC.

This chain connects TRBV7-6 to TRBJ1-2; 8 bases are a match to TRBD1. The CDR3 has 16 amino acids. J lost 0 bases, V lost 5 bases, and 8 bases had no gene match. Germline V gene sequence: CDR1 SGHVS, CDR2 FNYEAQ. The chain's CDR3 is CASSPRDRTTNYGYTF. The CDR3 DNA reads TGTGCCAGCAGCCCCCGGGACAGGACGACTAACTATGGCTACACCTTC.

The chain uses TRBV2 and TRBJ1-2, with D unclear. The ends were cut back, 8 bases at V and 0 bases at J, with 16 bases in the middle. The germline gives CDR1 SNHLY, CDR2 FYNNEI. The CDR3 spans 15 residues. CDR3 in DNA: TGTGCCAGCGGCCTTCCAGGAGAGTCTAACTATGGCTACACCTTC. It yields the protein CASGLPGESNYGYTF.

The chain employs TRBV7-6 and TRBJ1-6; unclear D gene. Between the trimmed V and J ends, which lost 0 bases and 1 base, there was a span of 4 bases. CDR3 length: 15 amino acids. Germline CDR1 reads SGHVS; CDR2 reads FNYEAQ. CDR3 in DNA: TGTGCCAGCAGCTTAGCGGGTTCCTATAATTCACCCCTCCACTTT. The encoded protein is CASSLAGSYNSPLHF. The full variable domain, with the rest looked up from reference TRBV7-6 and TRBJ1-6, is GAGVSQSPRYKVTKRGQDVALRCDPISGHVSLYWYRQALGQGPEFLTYFNYEAQQDKSGLPNDRFSAERPEGSISTLTIQRTEQRDSAMYRCASSLAGSYNSPLHFGNGTRLTVT.

This chain joins TRBV5-4 and TRBJ1-1; 8 bases line up with TRBD1. CDR1 is SGHNT, CDR2 YYREEE, per germline (reference sequence). The length of the CDR3 is 13 residues. The junction had 5 bases not matched to a gene; V was cut back by 0 bases and J by 10 bases. The DNA of the CDR3 is TGTGCCAGCAGCTTGGGCGGGACAGGCCGAGCTTTCTTT. Residues: CASSLGGTGRAFF.

This clonotype occurred a few times. This chain links TRBV7-9 with TRBJ1-1; no firm D call. Germline assignment: CDR1 SEHNR and CDR2 FQNEAQ (reference sequence). CDR3 length: 15 residues. V shed 5 bases and J shed 2 bases, with 15 bases lying between them. This CDR3 is CASSQIWRRNTEAFF. As DNA, the CDR3 is TGTGCCAGCAGCCAAATTTGGCGTAGAAACACTGAAGCTTTCTTT.

This clonotype was counted a few times. The V gene is TRBV7-8, the J gene TRBJ1-1; TRBD1 matches at 8 bases. From germline, CDR1 is SGHVS and CDR2 FQNEAQ. The CDR3 is 14 residues long. The junction had 4 bases not matched to a gene; V was cut back by 4 bases and J by 3 bases. The CDR3 coding sequence is TGTGCCAGCAGCTCGGGACAGGTGCACACTGAAGCTTTCTTT. It is translated as CASSSGQVHTEAFF.

This clonotype came up a few times. The chain combines TRBV18 with TRBJ2-3; D is uncertain. Germline V gene data show CDR1 as KGHSH and CDR2 as LQKENI. V was clipped by 1 base and J by 0 bases, with 14 bases between them. This CDR3 contains 17 residues. In DNA, the CDR3 is TGTGCCAGCTCACCACGGGGTAATCAGCGCAGCACAGATACGCAGTATTTT. It yields the protein CASSPRGNQRSTDTQYF.

This clonotype was observed a handful of times. The chain recombines TRBV6-6 with TRBJ2-1; possibly TRBD2 for D (5 bases). Between the trimmed V and J ends, which lost 2 bases and 6 bases, there was a span of 17 bases. The CDR3 extends over 16 amino acids. The germline V gene encodes CDR1 MNHNY and CDR2 SVGAGI (reference sequence). The CDR3: CASSYDLAGGVNEQFF. The CDR3 nucleotides are TGTGCCAGCAGTTACGATTTGGCAGGAGGCGTCAATGAGCAGTTCTTC.

Only a few counts were recorded for this clonotype. The chain links TRBV20-1 to TRBJ2-5; no clear D. Trimming left V 3 bases short and J 3 bases short, with 14 bases between. Per germline, CDR1 DFQATT and CDR2 SNEGSKA (reference sequence). The CDR3 length is 14 residues. This chain's CDR3 is CSASVQALKETQYF. The CDR3 coding sequence is TGCAGTGCTAGTGTCCAGGCTCTGAAAGAGACCCAGTACTTC.

The V call is TRBV27, the J call TRBJ2-7; TRBD1 agrees at 7 bases. Germline V gene lookup returns CDR1 MNHEY and CDR2 SMNVEV (reference sequence). The V gene end was trimmed by 7 bases and the J gene end by 3 bases; junction bases not matched to a gene: 15. CDR3 length: 16 residues. The DNA for the CDR3 is TGTGCCAGCATCTCCCGAAGAGCAGGGGGAAGCTACGAGCAGTACTTC. Its protein product is CASISRRAGGSYEQYF.

The V and J genes are TRBV7-2 and TRBJ2-7; the D gene could be TRBD1 or TRBD2 (5 bases each). This CDR3 has 16 amino acids. The germline V gene has CDR1 SGHTA and CDR2 FQGNSA. The V end was cut by 5 bases, the J end by 3 bases, with 20 bases between. The CDR3 loop is CASSPETGRYYYEQYF. The CDR3, as DNA: TGTGCCAGCAGCCCCGAGACGGGACGGTATTACTACGAGCAGTACTTC.

Notes on this clonotype: Germline and junction disagree at one end, which may indicate a read error. The chain employs TRBV7-9 and TRBJ2-7; 10 bases fit TRBD2. This CDR3 is built from 14 residues. Germline CDR1 is SEHNR and CDR2 is FQNEAQ (reference sequence). The CDR3 region has the DNA TGTGCCAGCAGCCGTTCCCTCAGCGGGAGGGACCCGAACTTC. Protein: CASSRSLSGRDPNF.

The gene calls are TRBV6-6 and TRBJ2-3, with 9 bases matching TRBD2. This CDR3 is 15 amino acids long. Germline CDR1 MNHNY, CDR2 SVGAGI (reference sequence). V lost 8 bases, J lost 3 bases, and 9 bases stayed unmatched. CDR3: CASSNTLAGTDTQYF. The DNA of the CDR3 is TGTGCCAGCTCGAATACCCTAGCGGGGACAGATACGCAGTATTTT.

The chain is built from TRBV12-5 and TRBJ1-5; 11 positions agree with TRBD1. CDR1 is LGHNT, CDR2 FRNRAP, per germline. This CDR3 contains 13 residues. V lost 6 bases, J lost 6 bases, and 1 base stayed unmatched. DNA for the CDR3: TGTGCTAGTGGCGGGACAGGGGGTCAGCCCCAGCATTTT. It encodes CASGGTGGQPQHF.